This T cell receptor (beta chain) was obtained from a study of T cells in Graves' hyperthyroidism and ophthalmopathy. As to this clonotype: Its antigen is unknown.

TCR beta CDR3 sequences were amplified from RNA transcripts. TCR CDR3 regions were first amplified by RT-PCR with HTBI primers. Using its own MiXCR run on the multiplex PCR reads, TCRdb lists one record per CDR3 protein. The sample holds about 500,000 distinct CDR3 sequences, 15% to 20% seen once. Points from the study as a whole: In the blood, most expanded thyroid clonotypes above 0.001 appeared as well. From stable hyperthyroidism, ophthalmopathy was set apart by a 13 V-J model.

CDR1 is MNHEY and CDR2 is SMNVEV in the germline V gene (reference sequence). V dropped 3 bases and J dropped 4 bases, with 12 bases sitting between them. The CDR3 totals 14 residues. Each ophthalmopathy patient scored at least 3 on the Clinical Activity Score and at least 4 on NOSPECS grade, with duration under 3 months. PBMCs were obtained from 10 ml fresh peripheral blood. This receptor was obtained from a woman under 30 with Graves' ophthalmopathy. V usage is TRBV27 and J usage is TRBJ1-2; the D is unclear. Sequenced material: blood. The CDR3 region is CASSLSGSGYGYTF. The CDR3, as DNA: TGTGCCAGCAGTTTGTCAGGTTCGGGCTATGGCTACACCTTC.